Only one count was recorded for the clone carrying this TCR beta chain. Mismatch with germline at one junction end may stem from a read error. These data are taken from a study of blood T cell repertoires in COVID-19. Clones were sequenced by immunoSEQ multiplex PCR, and TCRdb holds only the in-frame ones, with some missing. The sample consists of approximately 90,000 clones, more than 75% of them appearing once. Per the germline V gene, CDR1 is SSHAT and CDR2 is FNYEAQ (reference sequence). The CDR3 is made up of 13 amino acids. The sequenced sample was peripheral blood. V usage is TRBV7-7 and J usage is TRBJ1-3; unclear D gene. This clonotype was sampled from a human donor with acute or convalescent COVID-19. The donor label of this sample is uncertain. This chain's CDR3 is CASSPGSGNTIYF. In nucleotides, the CDR3 is TGTGCTAGCAGCCCAGGCTCTGGAAACACCATATATTTT.